These 20 T cell receptor beta chains were sequenced from one sample in a study of cytomegalovirus exposure and HLA in healthy donors. PCR primers comprised 60 Vbeta and 13 Jbeta primers. TCRdb keeps only in-frame clones here, not all; method: immunoSEQ multiplex PCR. The profile shows 150,000 to 200,000 clones, under 85% of them singletons. The sequenced sample consisted of PBMCs. The receptors come from a woman between 25 and 40 years old in good health and CMV-seronegative.

This clone appeared a single time. The chain joins TRBV27 to TRBJ1-2; D possibly corresponds to TRBD1 (6 bases). This CDR3 has 14 amino acids. Germline CDR1 and CDR2: MNHEY and SMNVEV (reference sequence). With 3 bases removed from V and 2 bases from J, the gap between germline ends came to 10 bases. The CDR3 sequence is CASSLKGTNYGYTF. The CDR3 DNA reads TGTGCCAGCAGTTTGAAGGGGACAAACTATGGCTACACCTTC.

Written as DNA, the CDR3 is TGTGCCAGCTCACCTCGCAGGGGGCCCAGCTCCTACGAGCAGTACTTC. It is translated as CASSPRRGPSSYEQYF. The genes are TRBV18 and TRBJ2-7, with TRBD1 identical over 8 bases. J lost 0 bases, V lost 3 bases, and 7 bases had no gene match. The CDR3 has 16 amino acids. The germline V gene encodes CDR1 KGHSH and CDR2 LQKENI.

CDR3 amino acids: CASSQLPGTEINEQFF. CDR3 DNA: TGTGCCAGCAGCCAACTCCCCGGGACAGAAATCAATGAGCAGTTCTTC. The J gene is TRBJ2-1, the V gene TRBV7-2; 7 bases are shared with TRBD1. Germline assignment: CDR1 SGHTA and CDR2 FQGNSA. The junction had 13 bases not matched to a gene; V was cut back by 5 bases and J by 6 bases. This CDR3 contains 16 residues.

This clone was detected a few times. V gene TRBV15 combines with J gene TRBJ1-3; no clear D gene. The CDR3 spans 15 residues. From germline, CDR1 is LNHNV and CDR2 YYDKDF (reference sequence). Trimming took 0 bases from V and 0 from J, leaving 6 bases between them. CDR3 region: CATSRDLVSGNTIYF. As DNA, the CDR3 is TGTGCCACCAGCAGAGATCTTGTCTCTGGAAACACCATATATTTT.

The chain joins TRBV25-1 to TRBJ2-5; 8 positions agree with TRBD1. Trimming at V came to 3 bases and at J to 4 bases, leaving 4 bases not matched to a gene. The length of the CDR3 is 14 residues. The germline V gene has CDR1 MGHDK and CDR2 SYGVNS. The DNA of the CDR3 is TGTGCCAGCAGTGACCAGGGGGCTGGAGAGACCCAGTACTTC. Its protein product is CASSDQGAGETQYF.

This clone was seen only a few times. This chain connects TRBV5-8 to TRBJ2-3; D not resolved. Germline assignment: CDR1 SGHTS and CDR2 YDEGEE. This CDR3 has 16 amino acids. Trimming left V 0 bases short and J 2 bases short, with 13 bases between. The DNA for the CDR3 is TGTGCCAGCAGCTTGGATATGGTCGGTGCCACAGATACGCAGTATTTT. This codes for CASSLDMVGATDTQYF. Based on the CDR3 plus reference TRBV5-8 and TRBJ2-3, the full variable domain is EAGVTQSPTHLIKTRGQQATLRCSPISGHTSVYWYQQALGLGLQFLLWYDEGEERNRGNFPPRFSGRQFPNYSSELNVNALELEDSALYLCASSLDMVGATDTQYFGPGTRLTVL.

The rearrangement uses TRBV19 and TRBJ1-2; the D is unclear. The V end was cut by 1 base, the J end by 8 bases, with 14 bases between. The germline gives CDR1 LNHDA, CDR2 SQIVND (reference sequence). CDR3 size: 14 residues. Here the CDR3 DNA reads TGTGCCAGTAGTATAGTGGCAGGAGGCGGGGGCTACACCTTC. Translating gives CASSIVAGGGGYTF. Full variable domain (remainder filled in from reference TRBV19 and TRBJ1-2): DGGITQSPKYLFRKEGQNVTLSCEQNLNHDAMYWYRQDPGQGLRLIYYSQIVNDFQKGDIAEGYSVSREKKESFPLTVTSAQKNPTAFYLCASSIVAGGGGYTFGSGTRLTVV.

This sequence joins TRBV5-4 and TRBJ2-3, with 10 bases lining up with TRBD2. Germline values: CDR1 SGHNT, CDR2 YYREEE (reference sequence). This CDR3 is 12 amino acids long. V trimming: 1 base; J trimming: 14 bases; junction bases outside the gene matches: 4. The CDR3 loop reads CASSLSSGSVYF. The CDR3, as DNA: TGTGCCAGCAGCTTGTCTAGCGGGAGTGTGTATTTT.

J is TRBJ2-7 and V is TRBV19; 7 bases match TRBD2. Germline-derived CDR1 and CDR2 are LNHDA and SQIVND (reference sequence). J was trimmed by 5 bases and V by 3 bases; bases with no gene match: 7. The CDR3 length is 14 residues. In DNA form, the CDR3 reads TGTGCCAGTAGTATCACCAGTGGGAGGGACGAGCAGTACTTC. Translated, it gives CASSITSGRDEQYF.

The table lists this clone with a count of one. V usage is TRBV9 and J usage is TRBJ2-7, with TRBD1 as a possible D gene (6 bases). The CDR3 runs 15 residues. Trimming stripped 3 bases from V and 4 bases from J, with 17 bases between. CDR1 and CDR2 from the germline V gene are SGDLS and YYNGEE. The CDR3 DNA sequence: TGTGCCAGCAGCGCACAACAGGGTAGGGCGTACGAGCAGTACTTC. Translated: CASSAQQGRAYEQYF.

The chain links TRBV19 to TRBJ2-1, with a possible D match to TRBD1 (6 bases). The CDR3 sequence is 15 residues long. The V gene lost 6 bases and the J gene lost 0 bases, with 12 bases spanning the gap. Germline V gives CDR1 LNHDA, CDR2 SQIVND (reference sequence). The CDR3 sequence: CASRQTGSSYNEQFF. DNA for the CDR3: TGTGCCAGTAGGCAGACAGGCAGCTCCTACAATGAGCAGTTCTTC.

There are a few counts of this clone. The gene calls are TRBV30 and TRBJ2-1, with 16 nucleotides matching TRBD2. The CDR3 spans 20 residues. Germline loops: CDR1 GTSNPN, CDR2 SVGIG (reference sequence). Trimming at V came to 3 bases and at J to 6 bases, leaving 17 bases not matched to a gene. The CDR3 nucleotides are TGTGCCTGGAGACCTTCGCTCGGGACTAGCGGGAGGGAAAGAAGCAATGAGCAGTTCTTC. It encodes CAWRPSLGTSGRERSNEQFF.

This chain connects TRBV7-2 to TRBJ1-2; the match to TRBD1 covers 10 bases. Per germline, CDR1 SGHTA and CDR2 FQGNSA. The length of the CDR3 is 17 residues. The junction had 17 bases not matched to a gene; V was cut back by 5 bases and J by 8 bases. The CDR3 region has the DNA TGTGCCAGCAGCATAACGACAGGGGGCGGGACGGTTAACGGCTACACCTTC. Encoded protein: CASSITTGGGTVNGYTF. The full variable domain, completed using reference TRBV7-2 and TRBJ1-2, is GAGVSQSPSNKVTEKGKDVELRCDPISGHTALYWYRQSLGQGLEFLIYFQGNSAPDKSGLPSDRFSAERTGGSVSTLTIQRTQQEDSAVYLCASSITTGGGTVNGYTFGSGTRLTVV.

This clone has just a few counts. The genes are TRBV7-2 and TRBJ1-1; D is uncertain. CDR3 size: 13 residues. The V and J ends lost 3 bases and 2 bases respectively, with 7 bases between them. Germline V CDR1 and CDR2: SGHTA, FQGNSA. The CDR3 sequence: CASSFEGNTEAFF. The CDR3 DNA reads as TGTGCCAGCAGCTTTGAGGGAAACACTGAAGCTTTCTTT.

This chain connects TRBV6-1 to TRBJ1-5; D gene uncertain. This CDR3 comprises 15 residues. Trimming cost V 3 bases and J 5 bases, with 14 bases left between them. From germline, CDR1 is MNHNS and CDR2 SASEGT. In nucleotides, the CDR3 is TGTGCCAGCAGTGATGAAATTCTCATAGATCAGCCCCAGCATTTT. It yields the protein CASSDEILIDQPQHF.

The rearrangement joins TRBV5-1 to TRBJ1-1; D possibly corresponds to TRBD1 (6 bases). Trimming took 4 bases from V and 3 from J, leaving 16 bases between them. Germline CDR1 reads SGHRS; CDR2 reads YFSETQ. The CDR3 has 15 amino acids. The DNA for the CDR3 is TGCGCCAGCAGCCCCCCGGGGGGGCATTACACTGAAGCTTTCTTT. It is translated as CASSPPGGHYTEAFF.

The chain recombines TRBV19 with TRBJ1-2, with a weak D call TRBD1 (5 bases). The germline V and J ends were trimmed by 6 bases and 4 bases, with 15 bases remaining between them. The CDR3 loop spans 14 amino acids. Germline lookup yields CDR1 LNHDA and CDR2 SQIVND (reference sequence). CDR3 DNA: TGTGCCAGTAGCAAAACGACAGAGAGCTATGGCTACACCTTC. This gives the protein CASSKTTESYGYTF.

This clone was counted a single time. The chain recombines TRBV11-3 with TRBJ2-2; TRBD1 matches at 7 bases. Germline values: CDR1 SGHNT, CDR2 YENEEA. The length of the CDR3 is 14 residues. With 5 bases clipped from V and 5 bases from J, the junction kept 5 bases outside the gene matches. The CDR3 protein is CASSQRQGTGELFF. The CDR3, as DNA: TGTGCCAGCAGCCAACGACAGGGTACCGGGGAGCTGTTTTTT.

This clone has ten or more counts. This chain connects TRBV6-1 to TRBJ2-1; 7 nucleotides agree with TRBD2. Germline lookup yields CDR1 MNHNS and CDR2 SASEGT. After removal of 2 bases from V and 2 bases from J, the junction contained 15 bases not matched to a gene. The CDR3 totals 19 residues. CDR3 sequence reads: CASSELGLRKVSAYNEQFF. In nucleotides, the CDR3 is TGTGCCAGCAGTGAACTGGGACTACGGAAAGTTAGTGCCTACAATGAGCAGTTCTTC.

V gene TRBV29-1 combines with J gene TRBJ1-1; 7 nucleotides line up with TRBD1. The V segment lost 4 bases and the J segment 4 bases; nucleotides outside the gene matches: 12. Germline loops: CDR1 SQVTM, CDR2 ANQGSEA. CDR3 length: 15 residues. In DNA form, the CDR3 reads TGCAGCGTTGGGGGCAAGACAGGGCATATCACTGAAGCTTTCTTT. Amino acid sequence: CSVGGKTGHITEAFF.